This is a list of T cell receptor beta chains from one sample in a study of T cell repertoires in cytomegalovirus infection. Their recognized antigens are unknown. TCRdb re-analysed the reads in MiXCR, keeping a single row per CDR3 protein. The sample shows hundreds of thousands of distinct CDR3 sequences, roughly 31% of them seen only once. This specimen was cultured CD8+ T cells from PBMCs, taken from culture after CMV antigen stimulation. All receptors derive from a human donor in good health (CMV status not recorded). Some clones in this sample may be carry-over from other donors' samples. CDR3s include the opening cysteine and the closing phenylalanine or tryptophan. The D gene is left open where the match is weak. For some rows the clone size is stated as once, few or many, or as a class when expanded; others skip it.

TGTGCCAGCAGTTACTCGAGTCATCTGTACGAGCAGTACTTC,CASSYSSHLYEQYF,.,many,TRBV6-6,TRBJ2-7
TGCGCCAGCAGCCAATCGGGAGCCACCGGGGAGCTGTTTTTT,CASSQSGATGELFF,.,.,TRBV4-3,TRBJ2-2
TGTGCCAGCAGCCATAGGTTCGGGACAGGGAATGAAGCTTTCTTT,CASSHRFGTGNEAFF,TRBD1,.,TRBV11-2,TRBJ1-1
TGTGCCAGCAGCCCGCTAATAGGGAGACGACAGAACTATGGCTACACCTTC,CASSPLIGRRQNYGYTF,.,.,TRBV7-9,TRBJ1-2
TGTGCCAGCAAACCCTCGACTAGTTTCTATGAAAAACTGTTTTTT,CASKPSTSFYEKLFF,.,.,TRBV27,TRBJ1-4
TGTGCCAACAGTTTAGGAGGGGGTGAAGCTTTCTTT,CANSLGGGEAFF,.,once,TRBV12-3/TRBV12-4,TRBJ1-1
TGTGCCAGCAGCTTGTTGGACAGGGCGAGCTCTGGAAACACCATATATTTT,CASSLLDRASSGNTIYF,TRBD1,few,TRBV7-2,TRBJ1-3
TGTGCCAGCAGTTACTCGGGATTACCTGAAGCTTTCTTT,CASSYSGLPEAFF,.,.,TRBV6-6,TRBJ1-1
TGTGCCAGCAGTGAAGACCCCGGGGGTCGCCCGCCCAAAAACATTCAGTACTTC,CASSEDPGGRPPKNIQYF,.,.,TRBV6-1,TRBJ2-4
TGTGCCAGCAGATGGACTAGCGGGGTCGAGCAGTTCTTC,CASRWTSGVEQFF,TRBD2,few,TRBV11-1,TRBJ2-1
TGCGCCAGCAGCGATTGGCAGGGGGCACCGGCCTGGGGTCAGCCCCAGCATTTT,CASSDWQGAPAWGQPQHF,TRBD1,few,TRBV4-1,TRBJ1-5
TGTGCCAGTAGTATAGGTATCCGTTCGAGCTCCTACGAGCAGTACTTC,CASSIGIRSSSYEQYF,.,many,TRBV19,TRBJ2-7
TGTGCCACCTCTGTAGGGACAGAGAGCACAGATACGCAGTATTTT,CATSVGTESTDTQYF,TRBD1,.,TRBV27,TRBJ2-3
TGTGCCAGCAGCTTAGATACCTACGAGCAGTACTTC,CASSLDTYEQYF,.,many,TRBV12-3/TRBV12-4,TRBJ2-7
TGTGCCAGCCTCCCACGGACAGGGCTTGAGACCCAGTACTTC,CASLPRTGLETQYF,TRBD1,.,TRBV6-2/TRBV6-3,TRBJ2-5
TGTGCCAGCAGCCCCCCTGTTCGAGGGGGGGATCGGGATACGCAGTATTTT,CASSPPVRGGDRDTQYF,.,.,TRBV7-9,TRBJ2-3
TGTGCCAGCAGCGAAACAATCGGGACACCCGCACAAGAGACCCAGTACTTC,CASSETIGTPAQETQYF,.,.,TRBV7-9,TRBJ2-5
TGTGCCAGCAGCATCCGGGACGCTGTAGCGGGGGGGCTCTTCACAGATACGCAGTATTTT,CASSIRDAVAGGLFTDTQYF,TRBD2,many,TRBV7-8,TRBJ2-3
TGCAGCGTTAATCTAGCGGGGGAGGAAACAGATACGCAGTATTTT,CSVNLAGEETDTQYF,TRBD2,few,TRBV29-1,TRBJ2-3
TGTGCCAGCAGAGGACAGGGGGCTGAGGGCGGGGAGCTGTTTTTT,CASRGQGAEGGELFF,TRBD1,.,TRBV6-6,TRBJ2-2
TGTGCCAGCAGTGGCGGGGGTAACACCGGGGAGCTGTTTTTT,CASSGGGNTGELFF,TRBD2,few,TRBV13,TRBJ2-2
TGTGCCAGCAGCTCAAAGAGGGTATCTGATGGCTACACCTTC,CASSSKRVSDGYTF,.,few,TRBV7-6,TRBJ1-2
TGTGCCAGCAGTGATCGGGCAAAAGAGACCCAGTACTTC,CASSDRAKETQYF,.,.,TRBV6-5,TRBJ2-5
TGTGCCATCAGTGTTCGTATTCGGGGGAGCTCCTACGATGAGCAGTTCTTC,CAISVRIRGSSYDEQFF,.,.,TRBV10-3,TRBJ2-1
TGTGTCAGCCGTATAGCGGGGCCCCAAGAGACCCAGTACTTC,CVSRIAGPQETQYF,TRBD2,.,TRBV28,TRBJ2-5
TGTGCCAGCAGCCAAGATCGCCTGATCCCCGGAGGTTACAATGAGCAGTTCTTC,CASSQDRLIPGGYNEQFF,.,.,TRBV4-2,TRBJ2-1
TGTGCCACTGGGGTGGTGAACACTGAAGCTTTCTTT,CATGVVNTEAFF,.,.,TRBV19,TRBJ1-1
TGTGCCAGCAGCTCGGAAGCGGGACTAGCCACAGATACGCAGTATTTT,CASSSEAGLATDTQYF,TRBD2,.,TRBV7-6,TRBJ2-3
TGTGCCAGCAAGGGCAGGGTGCCGTATGGAAACACCATATATTTT,CASKGRVPYGNTIYF,.,.,TRBV6-5,TRBJ1-3
TGTGCCAGCAGTTACTCCTTGCGGGGGCCGAACACCGGGGAGCTGTTTTTT,CASSYSLRGPNTGELFF,.,few,TRBV6-2/TRBV6-3,TRBJ2-2
TGTGCCAGCAGTTCCCTTGGTGGGACTAATGAAAAACTGTTTTTT,CASSSLGGTNEKLFF,.,few,TRBV27,TRBJ1-4
TGTGCCAGCAGTTCCAGGGTGCCTAACACCGGGGAGCTGTTTTTT,CASSSRVPNTGELFF,.,many,TRBV7-9,TRBJ2-2
TGTGCCAGCAGCTTAGACCTGGGACTCGCAGATACGCAGTATTTT,CASSLDLGLADTQYF,.,many,TRBV7-8,TRBJ2-3
TGTGCCAGCAGTTCGCCACGGGACAGGGGAACGACTGAAGCTTTCTTT,CASSSPRDRGTTEAFF,TRBD1,many,TRBV6-6,TRBJ1-1
TGTGCCAGCAGCCACACTCGGACAGGGGGAGGTGAAAAACTGTTTTTT,CASSHTRTGGGEKLFF,TRBD1,few,TRBV7-2,TRBJ1-4
TGTGCCAGCAGCTTAGCCGGGACAGGGGTCGTCGAAGCTTTCTTT,CASSLAGTGVVEAFF,TRBD1,.,TRBV7-9,TRBJ1-1
TGTGCCAGCAGTTTATGGGGGGAAGGAGAGACCCAGTACTTC,CASSLWGEGETQYF,.,once,TRBV27,TRBJ2-5
TGTGCCAGCAGCCTCAGGTTGGTGGCCAATGAGCAGTTCTTC,CASSLRLVANEQFF,.,.,TRBV27,TRBJ2-1
TGTGCCAGCAGCTTCTTCGACAGGGGTTCAAGCGGGGAGCTGTTTTTT,CASSFFDRGSSGELFF,TRBD1,few,TRBV7-8,TRBJ2-2
TGTGCCAGCAGCTTGGCTAATAACTATGGCTACACCTTC,CASSLANNYGYTF,.,few,TRBV5-6,TRBJ1-2
TGTGCCAGCAGCCTCGGGCACTCTAGCAATCAGCCCCAGCATTTT,CASSLGHSSNQPQHF,.,few,TRBV6-1,TRBJ1-5
TGTGCCAGCAGCAGAAAGGGACTTTTAGTCCCGACAGATACGCAGTATTTT,CASSRKGLLVPTDTQYF,.,.,TRBV27,TRBJ2-3
TGTGCCAGCTCACCTGTTAACCAAGAGACCCAGTACTTC,CASSPVNQETQYF,.,.,TRBV6-8,TRBJ2-5
TGTGCCAGCAGTTACAACGGGGCCCACAATGAGCAGTTCTTC,CASSYNGAHNEQFF,.,.,TRBV6-8,TRBJ2-1
TGTGCCACTAAAGGGCCCAGCGGGCACACAGATACGCAGTATTTT,CATKGPSGHTDTQYF,.,.,TRBV10-3,TRBJ2-3
TGTGCCAGCAGTGAGGAGACACTAGCTAACTATGGCTACACCTTC,CASSEETLANYGYTF,.,.,TRBV2,TRBJ1-2
TGTGCCAGCAGTTACCGCCGGGGAGGGGACACCGGGGAGCTGTTTTTT,CASSYRRGGDTGELFF,TRBD2,.,TRBV6-2/TRBV6-3,TRBJ2-2
TGTGCCAGCAGTGACTGGGTTGGGATCACCGGGGAGCTGTTTTTT,CASSDWVGITGELFF,.,.,TRBV2,TRBJ2-2
TGTGCCAGCATCGGACAGGGTTTCGGGGCCAACGTCCTGACTTTC,CASIGQGFGANVLTF,TRBD1,.,TRBV5-5,TRBJ2-6
TGTGCCAGCAACCCATGGGGGGCTGGCGAGCAGTTCTTC,CASNPWGAGEQFF,.,.,TRBV9,TRBJ2-1
TGTGCCAGCAGTTTGGCAGGGGGCATCTATGGCTACACCTTC,CASSLAGGIYGYTF,TRBD1,many,TRBV12-3/TRBV12-4,TRBJ1-2
TGTGCTAGTGGTTTTCAACCCCAGGGGAAGTATGGCTACACCTTC,CASGFQPQGKYGYTF,.,once,TRBV12-5,TRBJ1-2
TGTGCCAGCAGTTTATCGCCGCAGGGGAAGGTATTCCACTATGGCTACACCTTC,CASSLSPQGKVFHYGYTF,.,.,TRBV27,TRBJ1-2
TGTGCCAGCAGTCAACCCAGGGAGACAGATACGCAGTATTTT,CASSQPRETDTQYF,.,.,TRBV6-2/TRBV6-3,TRBJ2-3
TGTGCCAGCAGCACCCTACTTCGGGAAAAACTGTTTTTT,CASSTLLREKLFF,.,.,TRBV11-2,TRBJ1-4
TGTGCCAGCAGCAACCAACAGGGAATGGGGAATGAAAAACTGTTTTTT,CASSNQQGMGNEKLFF,.,many,TRBV12-3/TRBV12-4,TRBJ1-4
TGTGCCAGTAGTATAGCCCTTTTTGACAATGAGCAGTTCTTC,CASSIALFDNEQFF,.,.,TRBV19,TRBJ2-1
TGTGCCAGCAGTTACTCCGTGGCAGGGGATCAGCCCCAGCATTTT,CASSYSVAGDQPQHF,.,many,TRBV6-5,TRBJ1-5
TGTGCCAGCAGTTCCGGGACAGGGGAGAGGTCCGGCAATCAGCCCCAGCATTTT,CASSSGTGERSGNQPQHF,TRBD1,.,TRBV7-3,TRBJ1-5